These 7 T cell receptor beta chains were sequenced from one sample in a study of OX40 agonist ivuxolimab in advanced cancers. Only in-frame clones appear in the TCRdb table, and some are missing; sequencing was by immunoSEQ multiplex PCR. The sample consists of about 54,000 clones, around four fifths of them appearing once. Sequenced material: CD4+ or CD8+ T cells sorted from blood, taken in a trial of the OX40 agonist ivuxolimab. The receptors originated from an adult with an advanced solid tumor such as melanoma, head and neck, liver or kidney cancer.

V and J are TRBV19 and TRBJ2-7; TRBD1 agrees at 10 bases. Per germline, CDR1 LNHDA and CDR2 SQIVND (reference sequence). Unmatched junction bases numbered 6, after V lost 5 bases and J lost 2 bases. The CDR3 is 15 residues long. CDR3 residues: CASSARTGGPYEQYF. The CDR3 nucleotides read TGTGCCAGTAGTGCCCGGACAGGGGGTCCCTACGAGCAGTACTTC.

The genes are TRBV9 and TRBJ2-1; 7 bases line up with TRBD2. CDR3 size: 15 residues. Germline V CDR1 and CDR2: SGDLS, YYNGEE. V lost 4 bases and J lost 0; bases outside the gene matches: 4. The CDR3 coding sequence is TGTGCCAGCAGCAAAAGGGAGGGCTCCTACAATGAGCAGTTCTTC. The encoded protein is CASSKREGSYNEQFF.

The chain carries TRBV10-1 and TRBJ1-1; D uncertain. The CDR3 loop spans 14 amino acids. Germline loops: CDR1 WNHNN, CDR2 SYGVQD (reference sequence). Trimming took off 0 bases at V and 6 bases at J, with 11 bases between the two ends. The CDR3 sequence is CASSESMAISEAFF. CDR3 coding DNA: TGCGCCAGCAGTGAGTCTATGGCTATATCTGAAGCTTTCTTT.

This chain uses TRBV29-1 with TRBJ2-7; 10 nucleotides match TRBD1. The CDR3 loop spans 12 amino acids. Germline-derived CDR1 and CDR2 are SQVTM and ANQGSEA. After removal of 6 bases from V and 7 bases from J, the junction contained 6 bases not matched to a gene. Written as DNA, the CDR3 is TGCAGCGTAACGGGACAGGGGTATGAGCAGTACTTC. The encoded protein is CSVTGQGYEQYF.

The chain links TRBV11-3 to TRBJ2-7; 7 positions agree with TRBD1. The trim removed 4 bases at V and 2 bases at J, leaving 8 bases unmatched. Germline-derived CDR1 and CDR2 are SGHNT and YENEEA. This CDR3 spans 15 amino acids. This chain's CDR3 is CASSSSRQGTYEQYF. The CDR3, as DNA: TGTGCCAGCAGCTCTTCACGACAGGGAACCTACGAGCAGTACTTC.

The CDR3 bases are TGTGCCAGCAGCTTTCAGAGGGGCACTGAAGCTTTCTTT. Protein sequence: CASSFQRGTEAFF. V usage is TRBV11-2 and J usage is TRBJ1-1; perhaps TRBD1 as D (5 bases). The CDR3 extends over 13 amino acids. V was pared by 3 bases and J by 4 bases, with 9 bases between. Germline CDR1 is SGHAT and CDR2 is FQNNGV.

The genes are TRBV7-9 and TRBJ2-2; the D is unclear. The CDR3 runs to 13 residues. The V end lost 2 bases, the J end lost 6 bases, and 7 bases lay between the germline ends. Per germline, CDR1 SEHNR and CDR2 FQNEAQ (reference sequence). For the CDR3, the DNA is TGTGCCAGCAGCTTACAGGTTTCCGGGGAGCTGTTTTTT. Its translation: CASSLQVSGELFF.